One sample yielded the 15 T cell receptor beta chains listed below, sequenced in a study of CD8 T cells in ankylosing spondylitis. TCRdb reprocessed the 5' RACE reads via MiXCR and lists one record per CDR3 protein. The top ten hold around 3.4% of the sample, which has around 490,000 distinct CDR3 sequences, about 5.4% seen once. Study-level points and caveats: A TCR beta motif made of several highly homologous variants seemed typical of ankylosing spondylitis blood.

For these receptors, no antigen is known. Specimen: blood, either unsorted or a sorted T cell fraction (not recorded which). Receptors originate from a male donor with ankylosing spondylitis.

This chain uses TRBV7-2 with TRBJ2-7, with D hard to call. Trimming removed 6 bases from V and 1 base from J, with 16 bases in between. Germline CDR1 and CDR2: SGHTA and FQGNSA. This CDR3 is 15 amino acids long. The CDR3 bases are TGTGCCAGCAGTACTGAAGGGTCTAGGTCCTACGAGCAGTACTTC. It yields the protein CASSTEGSRSYEQYF.

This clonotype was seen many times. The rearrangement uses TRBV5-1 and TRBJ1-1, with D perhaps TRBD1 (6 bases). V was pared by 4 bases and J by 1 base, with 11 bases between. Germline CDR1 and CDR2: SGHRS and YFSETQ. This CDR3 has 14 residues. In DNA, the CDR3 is TGCGCCAGCAGCCAGCAGGGGTCGAACACTGAAGCTTTCTTT. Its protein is CASSQQGSNTEAFF.

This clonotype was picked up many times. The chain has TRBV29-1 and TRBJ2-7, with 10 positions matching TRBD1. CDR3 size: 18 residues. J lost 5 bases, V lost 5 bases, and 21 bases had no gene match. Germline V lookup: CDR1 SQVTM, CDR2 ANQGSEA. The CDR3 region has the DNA TGCAGCGTTCCGAAGATTGGGCCCCCGGGACAGGGGAACCACGAGCAGTACTTC. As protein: CSVPKIGPPGQGNHEQYF.

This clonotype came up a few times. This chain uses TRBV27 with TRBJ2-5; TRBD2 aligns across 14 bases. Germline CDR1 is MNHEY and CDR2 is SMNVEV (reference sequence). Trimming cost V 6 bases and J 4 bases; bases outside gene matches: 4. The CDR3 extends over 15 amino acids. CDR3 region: CASSGGLAGAETQYF. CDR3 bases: TGTGCCAGCAGCGGGGGACTAGCGGGAGCAGAGACCCAGTACTTC.

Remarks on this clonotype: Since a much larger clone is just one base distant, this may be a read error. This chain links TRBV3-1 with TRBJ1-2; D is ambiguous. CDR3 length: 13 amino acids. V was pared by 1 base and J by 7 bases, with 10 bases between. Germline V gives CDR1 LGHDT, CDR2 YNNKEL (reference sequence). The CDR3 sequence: CASSQGSTGGYTF. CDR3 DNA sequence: TGTGCCAGCAGCCAAGGAAGTACGGGTGGCTACACCTTC.

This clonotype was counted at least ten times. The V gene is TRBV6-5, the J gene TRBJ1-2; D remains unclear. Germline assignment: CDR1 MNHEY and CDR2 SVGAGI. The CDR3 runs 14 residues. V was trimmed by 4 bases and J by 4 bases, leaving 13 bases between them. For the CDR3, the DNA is TGTGCCAGCAGTTCGCGGACCAAGCCCTATGGCTACACCTTC. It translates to CASSSRTKPYGYTF.

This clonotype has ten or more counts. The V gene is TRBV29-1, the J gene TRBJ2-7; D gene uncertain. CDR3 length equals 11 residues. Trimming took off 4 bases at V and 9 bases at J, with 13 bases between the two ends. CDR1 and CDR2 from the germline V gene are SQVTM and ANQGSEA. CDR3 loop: CSVGSALGQYF. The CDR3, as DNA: TGCAGCGTTGGTAGTGCCTTGGGGCAGTACTTC.

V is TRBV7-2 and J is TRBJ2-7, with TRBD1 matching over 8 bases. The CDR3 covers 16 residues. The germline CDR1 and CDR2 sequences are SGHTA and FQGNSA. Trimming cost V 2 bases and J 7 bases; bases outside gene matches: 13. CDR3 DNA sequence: TGTGCCAGCAGCTTAAGTCGGGGGACAGGTTTGAAAGAGCAGTACTTC. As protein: CASSLSRGTGLKEQYF.

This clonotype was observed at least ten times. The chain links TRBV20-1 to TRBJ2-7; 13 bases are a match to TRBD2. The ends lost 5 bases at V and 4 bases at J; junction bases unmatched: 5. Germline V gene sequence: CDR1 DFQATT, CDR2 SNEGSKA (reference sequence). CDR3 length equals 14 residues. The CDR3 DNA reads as TGCAGTGCTGAACTAGCGGGAGGGGGATACGAGCAGTACTTC. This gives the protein CSAELAGGGYEQYF.

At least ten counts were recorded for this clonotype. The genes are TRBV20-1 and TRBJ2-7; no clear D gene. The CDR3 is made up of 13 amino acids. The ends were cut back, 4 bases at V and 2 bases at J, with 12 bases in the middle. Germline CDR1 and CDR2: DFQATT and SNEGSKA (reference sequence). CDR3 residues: CSAKIHSPYEQYF. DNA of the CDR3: TGCAGTGCTAAAATTCACAGCCCCTACGAGCAGTACTTC.

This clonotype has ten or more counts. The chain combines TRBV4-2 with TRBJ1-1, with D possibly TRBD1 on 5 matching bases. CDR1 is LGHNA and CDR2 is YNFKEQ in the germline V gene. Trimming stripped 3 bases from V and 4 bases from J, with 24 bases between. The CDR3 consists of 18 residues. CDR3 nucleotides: TGTGCCAGCAGCCACTTTTTGGAACAGGCAGGGAGAGGCACTGAAGCTTTCTTT. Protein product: CASSHFLEQAGRGTEAFF.

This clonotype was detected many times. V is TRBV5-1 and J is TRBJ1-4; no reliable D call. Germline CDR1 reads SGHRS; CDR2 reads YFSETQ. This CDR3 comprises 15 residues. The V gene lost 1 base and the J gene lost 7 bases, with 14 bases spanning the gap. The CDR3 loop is CASSLIGRWSEKLFF. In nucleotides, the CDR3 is TGCGCCAGCAGCTTGATCGGACGCTGGAGTGAAAAACTGTTTTTT.

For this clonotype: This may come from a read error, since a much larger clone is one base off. CDR3 nucleotides: TGCGCCAGCAGCCAAGAGGGGGTGCGAAACACTGACGCTTTCTTT. It translates to CASSQEGVRNTDAFF. The V and J genes are TRBV4-3 and TRBJ1-1; D may be TRBD1 (5 bases). The CDR3 has 15 amino acids. CDR1 and CDR2 (germline): LGHNA, YSLEER.

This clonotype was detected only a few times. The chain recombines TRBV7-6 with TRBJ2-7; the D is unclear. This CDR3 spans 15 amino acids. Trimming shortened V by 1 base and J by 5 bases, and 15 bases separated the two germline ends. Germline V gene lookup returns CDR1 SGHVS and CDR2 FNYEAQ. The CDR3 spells CASSLGAGVTHEQYF. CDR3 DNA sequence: TGTGCCAGCAGCTTAGGGGCCGGAGTGACCCACGAGCAGTACTTC.

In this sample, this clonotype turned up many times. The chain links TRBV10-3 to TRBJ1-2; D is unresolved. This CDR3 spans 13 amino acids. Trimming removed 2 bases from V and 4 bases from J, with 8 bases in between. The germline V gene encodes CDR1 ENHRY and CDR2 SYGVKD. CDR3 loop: CAISEAVTYGYTF. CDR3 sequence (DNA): TGTGCCATCAGTGAGGCAGTCACCTATGGCTACACCTTC.